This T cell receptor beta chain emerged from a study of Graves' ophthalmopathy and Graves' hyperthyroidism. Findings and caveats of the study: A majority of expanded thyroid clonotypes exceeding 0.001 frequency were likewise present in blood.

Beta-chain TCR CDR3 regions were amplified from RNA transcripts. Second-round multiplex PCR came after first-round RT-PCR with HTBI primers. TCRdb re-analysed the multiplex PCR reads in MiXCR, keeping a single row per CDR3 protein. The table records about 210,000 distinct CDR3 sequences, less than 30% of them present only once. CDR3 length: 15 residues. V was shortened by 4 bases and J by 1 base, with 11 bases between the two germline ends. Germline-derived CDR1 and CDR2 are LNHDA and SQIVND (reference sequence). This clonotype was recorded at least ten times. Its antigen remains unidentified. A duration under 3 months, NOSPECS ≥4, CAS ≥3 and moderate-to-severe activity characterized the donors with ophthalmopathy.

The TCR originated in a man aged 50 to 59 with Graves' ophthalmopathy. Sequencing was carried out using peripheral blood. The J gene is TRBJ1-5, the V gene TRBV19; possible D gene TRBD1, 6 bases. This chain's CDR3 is CASSTQGASNQPQHF. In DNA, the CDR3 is TGTGCCAGTAGTACACAGGGCGCCAGCAATCAGCCCCAGCATTTT. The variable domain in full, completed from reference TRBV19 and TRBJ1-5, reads DGGITQSPKYLFRKEGQNVTLSCEQNLNHDAMYWYRQDPGQGLRLIYYSQIVNDFQKGDIAEGYSVSREKKESFPLTVTSAQKNPTAFYLCASSTQGASNQPQHFGDGTRLSIL.